Sequencing of this T cell receptor (beta chain) was carried out in a study of blood T cell repertoires in COVID-19. Study-level information: Both acute and convalescent COVID-19 samples were obtained from the United States, Italy and Spain.

The V and J ends lost 1 base and 7 bases, in that order; junction bases with no gene match: 5. The CDR3 is made up of 16 amino acids. Germline values: CDR1 SGHAT, CDR2 FQNNGV. Original handling: Amplification of reference gene primers was used by the study to estimate nucleated cell counts. The protocol was immunoSEQ multiplex PCR, while the TCRdb copy is restricted to in-frame clones and leaves out a portion. The V and J calls and clone size were taken over from that table, and D and trimming were inferred from the DNA. The table has 80,000 to 90,000 clones, approximately 85% seen once. Seattle enrolled patients during active infection and tracked them longitudinally.

The clonotype comes from a woman older than 75 with COVID-19, enrolled during active disease. This chain joins TRBV11-2 and TRBJ2-1; 12 positions agree with TRBD2. The sample was peripheral blood. For the CDR3, the DNA is TGTGCCAGCAGCTTAGGGCTAGCGGGAGGGCTAAATGAGCAGTTCTTC. Translated: CASSLGLAGGLNEQFF.